This is a list of T cell receptor beta chains from one sample in a study of shared clonotypes between healthy human individuals. Only in-frame clones appear in the TCRdb table, and some are missing; sequencing was by immunoSEQ multiplex PCR. The sample shows 180,000 or so clones, 90% to 95% of them seen only once. Sequencing used naive CD4+ T cells sorted from blood. The receptors were gathered from a woman aged 25-40 years in good health. Both conserved end residues are part of each CDR3. The order of the fields is clone size, D gene, J gene, V gene, CDR3 protein, CDR3 DNA. D genes are given only for firm matches. Some rows have no size entry. The others give once, few or many, or a class for an expanded clone.

>NA|NA|TRBJ1-4|TRBV5-1
CASRLAIQQGATNEKLFF
TGCGCCAGCAGACTAGCGATCCAACAGGGAGCAACTAATGAAAAACTGTTTTTT
>once|NA|TRBJ1-2|TRBV29-1
CSVGGRPQINYGYTF
TGCAGCGTCGGCGGGCGCCCACAAATTAACTATGGCTACACCTTC
>NA|NA|TRBJ2-3|TRBV4-1
CASRKAVGTDTQYF
TGCGCCAGCAGAAAAGCCGTGGGCACAGATACGCAGTATTTT
>NA|NA|TRBJ2-5|TRBV28
CASSQETQYF
TGTGCCAGCAGCCAAGAGACCCAGTACTTC
>NA|NA|TRBJ2-6|TRBV27
CASTLRGVSGANVLTF
TGTGCCAGCACCCTACGGGGAGTGTCTGGGGCCAACGTCCTGACTTTC
>NA|NA|TRBJ2-1|TRBV5-1
CASKNYNEQFF
TGCGCCAGCAAGAACTACAATGAGCAGTTCTTC
>NA|NA|TRBJ1-3|TRBV5-1
CASSVSAGNTIYF
TGCGCCAGCAGCGTCAGTGCTGGAAACACCATATATTTT
>NA|NA|TRBJ2-1|TRBV27
CASGKLAAPDHEQFF
TGTGCCAGCGGGAAATTAGCAGCCCCCGACCATGAGCAGTTCTTC
>NA|TRBD2|TRBJ2-7|TRBV19
CASSSIAGGSYEQYF
TGTGCCAGTAGTTCAATAGCGGGAGGGTCCTACGAGCAGTACTTC
>NA|TRBD1|TRBJ1-2|TRBV5-6
CASLDPGQGGYGYTF
TGTGCCAGCTTGGACCCGGGACAGGGAGGCTATGGCTACACCTTC
>NA|NA|TRBJ2-7|TRBV28
CASSLIGSGGVSYEQYF
TGTGCCAGCAGTTTGATTGGGAGTGGAGGGGTCTCCTACGAGCAGTACTTC
>NA|NA|TRBJ2-2|TRBV5-1
CASSLGDTNTGELFF
TGCGCCAGCAGCTTGGGGGACACTAACACCGGGGAGCTGTTTTTT
>NA|NA|TRBJ1-1|TRBV28
CASSLTRSNTEAFF
TGTGCCAGCAGTTTAACAAGGTCGAACACTGAAGCTTTCTTT
>once|TRBD2|TRBJ2-7|TRBV15
CATSRDRTSHEQYF
TGTGCCACCAGCAGAGATAGGACTAGCCACGAGCAGTACTTC
>once|NA|TRBJ2-7|TRBV29-1
CSVGQERYEQYF
TGCAGCGTGGGTCAAGAGCGCTACGAGCAGTACTTC
>NA|NA|TRBJ1-5|TRBV14
CASVPWTALDQPQHF
TGTGCCAGCGTTCCTTGGACAGCCCTCGATCAGCCCCAGCATTTT
>NA|TRBD2|TRBJ2-7|TRBV2
CASSEGGGTYEQYF
TGTGCCAGCAGTGAAGGGGGGGGTACCTACGAGCAGTACTTC